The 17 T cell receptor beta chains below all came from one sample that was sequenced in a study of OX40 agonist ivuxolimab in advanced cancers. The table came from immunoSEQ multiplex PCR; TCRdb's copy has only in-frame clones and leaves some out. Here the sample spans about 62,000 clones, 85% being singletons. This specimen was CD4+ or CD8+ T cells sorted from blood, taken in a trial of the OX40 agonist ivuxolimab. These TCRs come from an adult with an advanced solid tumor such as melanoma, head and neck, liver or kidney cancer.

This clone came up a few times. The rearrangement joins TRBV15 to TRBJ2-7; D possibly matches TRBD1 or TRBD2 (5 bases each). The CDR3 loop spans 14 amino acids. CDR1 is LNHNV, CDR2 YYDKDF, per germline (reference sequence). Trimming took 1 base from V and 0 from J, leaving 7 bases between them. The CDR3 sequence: CATSRAGASYEQYF. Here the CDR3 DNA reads TGTGCCACCAGCAGAGCCGGGGCCTCCTACGAGCAGTACTTC.

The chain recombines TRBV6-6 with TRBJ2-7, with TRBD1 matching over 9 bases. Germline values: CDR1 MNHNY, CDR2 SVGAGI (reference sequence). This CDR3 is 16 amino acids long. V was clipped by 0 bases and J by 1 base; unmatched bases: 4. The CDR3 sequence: CASSYSGQGFSYEQYF. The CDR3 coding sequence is TGTGCCAGCAGTTACTCGGGACAGGGATTTTCCTACGAGCAGTACTTC.

In DNA, the CDR3 is TGTGCCAGCTCACCAACGGGACTAGCGGGAGTCAAGAGGAAAACAGATACGCAGTATTTT. This translates into CASSPTGLAGVKRKTDTQYF. The V and J genes are TRBV18 and TRBJ2-3; 14 nucleotides align to TRBD2. CDR1 and CDR2 from the germline V gene are KGHSH and LQKENI. The CDR3 has 20 amino acids. Trimming took 2 bases from V and 3 from J; bases not matched to a gene: 13.

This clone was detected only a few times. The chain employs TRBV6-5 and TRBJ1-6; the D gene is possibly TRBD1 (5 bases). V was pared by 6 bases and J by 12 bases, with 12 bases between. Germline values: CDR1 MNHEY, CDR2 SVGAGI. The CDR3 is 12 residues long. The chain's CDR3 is CASRHRIGPLHF. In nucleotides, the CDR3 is TGTGCCAGCAGGCACAGGATAGGACCCCTCCACTTT.

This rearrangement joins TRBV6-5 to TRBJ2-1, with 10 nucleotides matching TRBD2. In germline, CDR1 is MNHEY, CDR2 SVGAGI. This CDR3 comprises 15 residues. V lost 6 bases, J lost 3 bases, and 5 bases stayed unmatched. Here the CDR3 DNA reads TGTGCCAGCAGCCCGACTAGCGGGCACTACAATGAGCAGTTCTTC. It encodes CASSPTSGHYNEQFF.

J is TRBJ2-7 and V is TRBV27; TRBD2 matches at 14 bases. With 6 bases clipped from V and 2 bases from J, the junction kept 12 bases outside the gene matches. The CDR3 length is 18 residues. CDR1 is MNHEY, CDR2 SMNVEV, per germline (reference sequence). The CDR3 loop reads CASSRSGLAGVQAYEQYF. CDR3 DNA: TGTGCCAGCAGCCGCTCGGGACTAGCGGGGGTTCAAGCCTACGAGCAGTACTTC.

For the CDR3, the DNA is TGTGCCAGCAGCTTAGGCAGGGGAGACCAGCCCCAGCATTTT. Its translation: CASSLGRGDQPQHF. The rearrangement joins TRBV7-8 to TRBJ1-5, with D perhaps TRBD1 (6 bases). The germline CDR1 and CDR2 sequences are SGHVS and FQNEAQ. The CDR3 spans 14 residues. V gave up 1 base and J gave up 7 bases, with 11 bases separating them. The complete variable domain, with remaining parts taken from reference TRBV7-8 and TRBJ1-5, reads GAGVSQSPRYKVAKRGQDVALRCDPISGHVSLFWYQQALGQGPEFLTYFQNEAQLDKSGLPSDRFFAERPEGSVSTLKIQRTQQEDSAVYLCASSLGRGDQPQHFGDGTRLSIL.

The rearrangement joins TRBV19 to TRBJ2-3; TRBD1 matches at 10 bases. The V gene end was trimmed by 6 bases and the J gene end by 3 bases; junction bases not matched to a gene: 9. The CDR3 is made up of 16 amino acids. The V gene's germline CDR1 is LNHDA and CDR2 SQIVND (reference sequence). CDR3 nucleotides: TGTGCCAGTAGAGATTCGGGACAGGGGTGGACAGATACGCAGTATTTT. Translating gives CASRDSGQGWTDTQYF. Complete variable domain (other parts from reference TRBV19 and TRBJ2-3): DGGITQSPKYLFRKEGQNVTLSCEQNLNHDAMYWYRQDPGQGLRLIYYSQIVNDFQKGDIAEGYSVSREKKESFPLTVTSAQKNPTAFYLCASRDSGQGWTDTQYFGPGTRLTVL.

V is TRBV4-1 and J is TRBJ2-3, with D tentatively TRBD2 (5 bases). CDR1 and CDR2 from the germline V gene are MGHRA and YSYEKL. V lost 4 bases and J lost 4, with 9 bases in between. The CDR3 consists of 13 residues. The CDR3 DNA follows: TGCGCCAGCAGCCGAACTAGGTCAGATACGCAGTATTTT. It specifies CASSRTRSDTQYF.

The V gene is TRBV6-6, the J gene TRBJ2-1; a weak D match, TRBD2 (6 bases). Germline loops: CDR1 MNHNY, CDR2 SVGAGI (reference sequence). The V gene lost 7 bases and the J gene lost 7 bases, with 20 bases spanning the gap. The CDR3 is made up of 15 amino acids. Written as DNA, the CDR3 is TGTGCCAGCATCCCAGCGCTTGCGGGGAGGAATGAGCAGTTCTTC. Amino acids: CASIPALAGRNEQFF.

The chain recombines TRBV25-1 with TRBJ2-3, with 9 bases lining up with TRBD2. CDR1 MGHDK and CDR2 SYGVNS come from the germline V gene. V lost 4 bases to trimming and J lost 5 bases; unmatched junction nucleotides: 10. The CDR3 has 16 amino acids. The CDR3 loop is CASSGILAGRRDTQYF. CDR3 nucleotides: TGTGCCAGCAGTGGTATTCTAGCGGGAAGACGAGATACGCAGTATTTT.

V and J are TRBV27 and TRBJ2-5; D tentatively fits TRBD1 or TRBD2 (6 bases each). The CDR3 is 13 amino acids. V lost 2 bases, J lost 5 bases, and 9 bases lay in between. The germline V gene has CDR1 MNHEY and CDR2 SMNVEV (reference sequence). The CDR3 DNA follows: TGTGCCAGCAGTTTAAGAGGGGGGGAGACCCAGTACTTC. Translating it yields CASSLRGGETQYF.

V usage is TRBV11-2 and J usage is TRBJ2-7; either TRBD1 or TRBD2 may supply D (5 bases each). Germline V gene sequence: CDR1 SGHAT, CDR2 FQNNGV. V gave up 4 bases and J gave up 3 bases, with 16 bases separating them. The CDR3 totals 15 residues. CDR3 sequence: CASSSSPGPDYEQYF. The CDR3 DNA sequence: TGTGCCAGCAGCTCAAGTCCGGGACCGGACTACGAGCAGTACTTC. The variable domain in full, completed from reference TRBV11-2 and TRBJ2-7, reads EAGVAQSPRYKIIEKRQSVAFWCNPISGHATLYWYQQILGQGPKLLIQFQNNGVVDDSQLPKDRFSAERLKGVDSTLKIQPAKLEDSAVYLCASSSSPGPDYEQYFGPGTRLTVT.

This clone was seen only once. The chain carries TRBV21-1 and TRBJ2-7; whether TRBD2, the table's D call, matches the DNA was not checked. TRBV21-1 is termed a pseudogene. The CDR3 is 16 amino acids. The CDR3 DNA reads TGTGCCAGCAGCAAAGGGAAGGCGGGGGACCGCTACGAGCAGTACTTC. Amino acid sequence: CASSKGKAGDRYEQYF.

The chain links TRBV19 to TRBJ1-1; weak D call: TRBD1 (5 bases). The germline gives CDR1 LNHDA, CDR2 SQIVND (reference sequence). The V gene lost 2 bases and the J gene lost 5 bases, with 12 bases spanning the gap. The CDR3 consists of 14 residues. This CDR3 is CASSISGPGTEAFF. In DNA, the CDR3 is TGTGCCAGTAGTATATCGGGGCCGGGGACTGAAGCTTTCTTT.

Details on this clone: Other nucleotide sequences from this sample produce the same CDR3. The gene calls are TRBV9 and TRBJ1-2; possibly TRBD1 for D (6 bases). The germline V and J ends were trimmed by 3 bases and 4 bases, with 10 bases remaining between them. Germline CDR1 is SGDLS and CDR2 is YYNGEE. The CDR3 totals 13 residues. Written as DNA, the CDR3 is TGTGCCAGCAGCGCTGGGGGCGGCTATGGCTACACCTTC. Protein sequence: CASSAGGGYGYTF.

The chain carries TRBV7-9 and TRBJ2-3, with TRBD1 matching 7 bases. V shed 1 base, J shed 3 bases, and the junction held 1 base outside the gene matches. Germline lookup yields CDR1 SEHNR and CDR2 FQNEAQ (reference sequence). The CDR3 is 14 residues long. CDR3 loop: CASSLVGQTDTQYF. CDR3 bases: TGTGCCAGCAGCTTAGTGGGACAGACAGATACGCAGTATTTT.